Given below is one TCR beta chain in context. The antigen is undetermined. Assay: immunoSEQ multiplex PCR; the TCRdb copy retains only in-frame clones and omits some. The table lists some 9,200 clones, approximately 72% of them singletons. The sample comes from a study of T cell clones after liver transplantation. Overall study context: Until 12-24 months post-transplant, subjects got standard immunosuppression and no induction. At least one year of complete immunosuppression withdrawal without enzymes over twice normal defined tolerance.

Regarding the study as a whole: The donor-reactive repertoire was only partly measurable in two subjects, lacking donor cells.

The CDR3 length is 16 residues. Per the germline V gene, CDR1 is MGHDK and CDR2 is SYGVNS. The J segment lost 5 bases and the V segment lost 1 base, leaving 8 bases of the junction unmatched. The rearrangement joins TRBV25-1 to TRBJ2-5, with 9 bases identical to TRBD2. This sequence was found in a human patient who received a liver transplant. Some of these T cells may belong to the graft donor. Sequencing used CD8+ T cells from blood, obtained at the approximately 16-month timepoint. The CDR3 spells CASSELGGGATETQYF. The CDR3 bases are TGTGCCAGCAGTGAATTGGGCGGGGGGGCCACGGAGACCCAGTACTTC.